The sequence of this T cell receptor (beta chain) was determined in a study of T cells in Graves' hyperthyroidism and ophthalmopathy. The TCR beta CDR3 regions underwent amplification using RNA transcripts as the source. TCR CDR3 underwent first-round RT-PCR with the HTBI primer set. From the multiplex PCR reads, TCRdb called clonotypes with MiXCR, one entry per CDR3 protein. Counted here are roughly 400,000 distinct CDR3 sequences, 20% to 30% occurring once; the ten biggest clones make up roughly 80%. CDR1 is SGHRS and CDR2 is YFSETQ in the germline V gene. Trimming cost V 4 bases and J 0 bases, with 13 bases left between them. The CDR3 consists of 16 residues.

This chain uses TRBV5-1 with TRBJ2-2; D is undetermined. The sequencing input was blood. This receptor was obtained from a man aged 50 or older with Graves' hyperthyroidism. CDR3 nucleotide sequence: TGCGCCAGCAGCATATTGTTAGCCGCGAACACCGGGGAGCTGTTTTTT. Its translation is CASSILLAANTGELFF.